Listed here are 27 T cell receptor beta chains from one sample, sequenced in a study of blood T cell repertoires in COVID-19. Repertoires were generated with immunoSEQ multiplex PCR, while TCRdb's copy carries only in-frame clones and drops some. Of 190,000 or so clones detected, around nine tenths appear once; the ten largest clones hold 6.2%. What was sequenced was peripheral blood. These receptor sequences come from a man aged 55 to 70 who had recovered from COVID-19.

This clone was observed a few times. It may be a read error: a sequence one base away is much more abundant. V usage is TRBV25-1 and J usage is TRBJ2-3; 11 bases agree with TRBD2. This CDR3 comprises 14 residues. CDR1 and CDR2 (germline): MGHDK, SYGVNS. The V and J ends lost 4 bases and 4 bases, in that order; junction bases with no gene match: 1. This CDR3 reads CASSALAGADTQYF. In DNA, the CDR3 is TGTGCCAGCAGTGCACTAGCGGGAGCAGATACGCAGTATTTT.

The CDR3 loop reads CASSLELAGQFF. The CDR3, as DNA: TGTGCCAGCAGCTTAGAGTTAGCGGGACAGTTCTTC. J is TRBJ2-1 and V is TRBV7-2; 8 nucleotides match TRBD2. V shed 1 base and J 13 bases; nucleotides not matched to a gene: 3. CDR1 is SGHTA and CDR2 is FQGNSA in the germline V gene. The CDR3 has 12 amino acids.

The chain combines TRBV6-5 with TRBJ2-7; the D gene is possibly TRBD1 (5 bases). CDR1 is MNHEY, CDR2 SVGAGI, per germline. CDR3 size: 14 residues. V shed 1 base and J shed 6 bases, with 13 bases lying between them. CDR3 residues: CASSYWQGEGEQYF. The DNA for the CDR3 is TGTGCCAGCAGTTACTGGCAGGGTGAAGGCGAGCAGTACTTC.

The V and J genes are TRBV7-3 and TRBJ2-1; TRBD2 matches at 14 bases. The CDR3 length is 17 residues. Germline V gene lookup returns CDR1 SGHTA and CDR2 FQGTGA. The V segment lost 5 bases and the J segment 8 bases; nucleotides outside the gene matches: 11. The CDR3 spells CASSKLPGLAGDDEQFF. CDR3 nucleotide sequence: TGTGCCAGCAGCAAACTACCGGGACTAGCGGGAGACGATGAGCAGTTCTTC.

The rearrangement joins TRBV11-2 to TRBJ2-1; D might be TRBD2 (6 bases). Trimming cost V 0 bases and J 3 bases, with 9 bases left between them. CDR1 is SGHAT and CDR2 is FQNNGV in the germline V gene. The CDR3 extends over 15 amino acids. In nucleotides, the CDR3 is TGTGCCAGCAGCTTAGATGCGGGGAGCTACAATGAGCAGTTCTTC. Translation gives CASSLDAGSYNEQFF.

This clone has more than one count but fewer than ten. The same CDR3 can be traced to other DNA sequences in this sample. The chain couples TRBV7-7 to TRBJ2-5; D call uncertain. The V and J ends lost 5 bases and 4 bases respectively, with 5 bases between them. Germline CDR1 and CDR2: SSHAT and FNYEAQ (reference sequence). The length of the CDR3 is 11 residues. As DNA, the CDR3 is TGTGCCAGCAGCCCGGGAGAGACCCAGTACTTC. This sequence encodes CASSPGETQYF.

The rearrangement joins TRBV18 to TRBJ1-2; D gene unclear. The CDR3 sequence is 12 residues long. Looked up from germline, CDR1 is KGHSH and CDR2 is LQKENI. Trimming took off 2 bases at V and 5 bases at J, with 6 bases between the two ends. The CDR3 is CASSPEEYGYTF. As DNA, the CDR3 is TGTGCCAGCTCACCAGAAGAGTATGGCTACACCTTC.

Note on this clone: The same CDR3 also results from other DNA sequences found in this sample. V and J are TRBV5-1 and TRBJ1-6; D uncertain. Trimming removed 4 bases at V and 9 bases at J, with 11 bases between. Looked up from germline, CDR1 is SGHRS and CDR2 is YFSETQ. The CDR3 is made up of 13 amino acids. CDR3 nucleotides: TGCGCCAGCAGCCTCGCGGGCGGTTCACCCCTCCACTTT. This sequence encodes CASSLAGGSPLHF.

Only a few counts were recorded for this clone. CDR3 in amino acids: CASSSGGTEAFF. CDR3 in DNA: TGTGCCAGCAGTTCAGGGGGCACTGAAGCTTTCTTT. The J gene is TRBJ1-1, the V gene TRBV6-5; the match to TRBD1 covers 7 bases. The trim removed 4 bases at V and 4 bases at J, leaving 0 bases unmatched. Looked up from germline, CDR1 is MNHEY and CDR2 is SVGAGI. The CDR3 sequence is 12 residues long.

This clone was recorded many times. This sample includes further DNA sequences coding for the same CDR3. The chain links TRBV18 to TRBJ2-7; D gene uncertain. Trimming removed 3 bases at V and 2 bases at J, with 5 bases between. The CDR3 spans 12 residues. Germline CDR1 and CDR2: KGHSH and LQKENI. The CDR3 sequence: CASSPEAYEQYF. The CDR3 DNA follows: TGTGCCAGCTCACCCGAGGCCTACGAGCAGTACTTC.

The V gene is TRBV4-2, the J gene TRBJ2-1; 8 bases are shared with TRBD2. The CDR3 extends over 15 amino acids. Trimming took 2 bases from V and 3 from J; bases not matched to a gene: 3. CDR1 is LGHNA, CDR2 YNFKEQ, per germline. The CDR3 protein is CASSQTSGYYNEQFF. The CDR3 nucleotides are TGTGCCAGCAGCCAAACTAGCGGCTACTACAATGAGCAGTTCTTC.

The V and J genes are TRBV19 and TRBJ2-1; TRBD2 might be the D (6 bases). Per the germline V gene, CDR1 is LNHDA and CDR2 is SQIVND (reference sequence). The CDR3 runs 16 residues. With 6 bases removed from V and 1 base from J, the gap between germline ends came to 16 bases. The CDR3 DNA follows: TGTGCCAGTAGGGTTTCGGGGGTGGTGTCCTACAATGAGCAGTTCTTC. It codes for CASRVSGVVSYNEQFF.

The chain joins TRBV5-1 to TRBJ2-7; D perhaps matches TRBD2 (6 bases). This CDR3 contains 14 residues. From germline, CDR1 is SGHRS and CDR2 YFSETQ. The V gene lost 4 bases and the J gene lost 0 bases, with 11 bases spanning the gap. CDR3 coding DNA: TGCGCCAGCAGCCACTCCGGGGGCTCCTACGAGCAGTACTTC. It encodes CASSHSGGSYEQYF.

This clone was detected only a few times. This rearrangement joins TRBV30 to TRBJ2-3, with 9 bases fitting TRBD1. Germline V gene sequence: CDR1 GTSNPN, CDR2 SVGIG (reference sequence). Germline trimming cut 2 bases from V and 5 bases from J; bases unmatched to any gene: 8. The CDR3 length is 15 residues. The DNA for the CDR3 is TGTGCCTGGAGTCAAGCCGGGACAGGGTTAGATACGCAGTATTTT. Protein: CAWSQAGTGLDTQYF.

The CDR3 sequence: CASSILFSGSGTDTQYF. The CDR3, as DNA: TGTGCCAGTAGTATCCTTTTTAGCGGGAGTGGCACAGATACGCAGTATTTT. The J gene is TRBJ2-3, the V gene TRBV19, with 9 bases fitting TRBD2. V lost 3 bases, J lost 1 base, and 8 bases stayed unmatched. This CDR3 spans 17 amino acids. Germline V gene lookup returns CDR1 LNHDA and CDR2 SQIVND (reference sequence).

This clone showed up just a few times. The chain recombines TRBV7-6 with TRBJ1-6; 7 bases line up with TRBD1. Trimming cost V 0 bases and J 7 bases; bases outside gene matches: 3. The CDR3 is 15 residues long. Germline CDR1 reads SGHVS; CDR2 reads FNYEAQ. CDR3 nucleotides: TGTGCCAGCAGCTTAGCGCAGGGGGTAAATTCACCCCTCCACTTT. Translation gives CASSLAQGVNSPLHF.

This chain joins TRBV14 and TRBJ1-2; D perhaps matches TRBD1 (5 bases). V gave up 1 base and J gave up 4 bases, with 10 bases separating them. This CDR3 is built from 14 residues. CDR1 SGHDN and CDR2 FVKESK come from the germline V gene. The chain's CDR3 is CASSQVSGGYGYTF. DNA of the CDR3: TGTGCCAGCAGCCAAGTTTCCGGGGGCTATGGCTACACCTTC.

V usage is TRBV5-8 and J usage is TRBJ2-1, with TRBD2 as a possible D gene (7 bases). V lost 0 bases and J 10 bases, leaving 11 bases between the germline ends. CDR3 length: 13 amino acids. Germline CDR1 SGHTS, CDR2 YDEGEE. This CDR3 reads CASSLDWGGEQFF. In DNA, the CDR3 is TGTGCCAGCAGCTTGGACTGGGGGGGCGAGCAGTTCTTC.

The chain couples TRBV7-8 to TRBJ1-2, with a possible D match to TRBD1 (6 bases). Germline CDR1 is SGHVS and CDR2 is FQNEAQ. The CDR3 is 13 amino acids. The germline V and J ends were trimmed by 7 bases and 6 bases, with 15 bases remaining between them. The CDR3: CASTPGTGNGYTF. CDR3 nucleotide sequence: TGTGCCAGCACCCCCGGAACAGGGAATGGCTACACCTTC. The whole variable domain, filled in from reference TRBV7-8 and TRBJ1-2, reads GAGVSQSPRYKVAKRGQDVALRCDPISGHVSLFWYQQALGQGPEFLTYFQNEAQLDKSGLPSDRFFAERPEGSVSTLKIQRTQQEDSAVYLCASTPGTGNGYTFGSGTRLTVV.

The chain couples TRBV9 to TRBJ2-5, with D perhaps TRBD1 (5 bases). CDR3 length: 15 amino acids. Germline V gene sequence: CDR1 SGDLS, CDR2 YYNGEE. The V and J ends lost 3 bases and 3 bases respectively, with 15 bases between them. This CDR3 is CASSGAGAFEETQYF. CDR3 sequence (DNA): TGTGCCAGCAGCGGGGCTGGGGCCTTTGAAGAGACCCAGTACTTC.

The rearrangement joins TRBV6-5 to TRBJ1-2; 8 bases are shared with TRBD1. Germline V gene data show CDR1 as MNHEY and CDR2 as SVGAGI. The length of the CDR3 is 14 residues. The V and J ends lost 6 bases and 8 bases, in that order; junction bases with no gene match: 11. CDR3 loop: CASSIPGQANGYTF. The DNA of the CDR3 is TGTGCCAGCAGCATACCGGGACAGGCGAACGGCTACACCTTC.

This chain joins TRBV6-2 or TRBV6-3 and TRBJ2-1; maybe TRBD2 (5 bases). The CDR3 has 17 amino acids. Trimming took off 5 bases at V and 6 bases at J, with 23 bases between the two ends. Germline lookup yields CDR1 MNHEY and CDR2 SVGEGT. The CDR3 region is CASSLYPLGLGSNEQFF. The CDR3 coding sequence is TGTGCCAGCAGTCTCTACCCACTAGGCTTGGGTAGCAATGAGCAGTTCTTC.

The V call is TRBV27, the J call TRBJ1-2; 7 bases agree with TRBD1. The CDR3 sequence is 15 residues long. Germline V gene lookup returns CDR1 MNHEY and CDR2 SMNVEV (reference sequence). Germline trimming cut 5 bases from V and 6 bases from J; bases unmatched to any gene: 12. The CDR3 DNA reads as TGTGCCAGCAGTGCTATAATACAGGGGTTAAATGGCTACACCTTC. This encodes CASSAIIQGLNGYTF.

V gene TRBV5-1 combines with J gene TRBJ2-6; 8 bases map to TRBD1. The CDR3 totals 18 residues. Losses at the gene ends were 5 bases for V and 0 bases for J; bases not matched to a gene: 10. From germline, CDR1 is SGHRS and CDR2 YFSETQ. CDR3 loop: CASSVDGTGNSGANVLTF. The CDR3 DNA is TGCGCCAGCAGTGTTGACGGGACAGGCAACTCTGGGGCCAACGTCCTGACTTTC. Filled out from reference TRBV5-1 and TRBJ2-6, the complete variable domain reads KAGVTQTPRYLIKTRGQQVTLSCSPISGHRSVSWYQQTPGQGLQFLFEYFSETQRNKGNFPGRFSGRQFSNSRSEMNVSTLELGDSALYLCASSVDGTGNSGANVLTFGAGSRLTVL.

The CDR3 protein is CASADTRAEKLFF. In DNA form, the CDR3 reads TGTGCCAGCGCGGACACCCGGGCTGAAAAACTGTTTTTT. The V and J genes are TRBV18 and TRBJ1-4; a possible D gene is TRBD1 (5 bases). This CDR3 has 13 residues. With 8 bases removed from V and 7 bases from J, the gap between germline ends came to 14 bases. The germline V gene encodes CDR1 KGHSH and CDR2 LQKENI.

The chain links TRBV30 to TRBJ1-2; TRBD1 matches at 7 bases. Germline-derived CDR1 and CDR2 are GTSNPN and SVGIG (reference sequence). The CDR3 totals 14 residues. Trimming at V came to 3 bases and at J to 2 bases, leaving 6 bases not matched to a gene. The CDR3 protein is CAWRGGSLNYGYTF. Here the CDR3 DNA reads TGTGCCTGGAGAGGGGGCAGTTTAAACTATGGCTACACCTTC.

This chain links TRBV4-3 with TRBJ1-5, with D hard to call. CDR1 is LGHNA, CDR2 YSLEER, per germline. Deletions cut 8 bases from V and 0 bases from J, with 11 bases between. The CDR3 runs to 14 residues. CDR3 amino acids: CASSPTRSNQPQHF. The CDR3 DNA reads TGCGCCAGCTCCCCAACTCGTAGCAATCAGCCCCAGCATTTT.